Here is one T cell receptor beta chain with its context. No antigen is known for it. The data belong to a study of T cell responses to AZD1222 COVID-19 vaccine. Assay: immunoSEQ multiplex PCR; the TCRdb copy retains only in-frame clones and omits some. Among approximately 170,000 clones, approximately 95% were seen once, and the ten largest hold about 3.9%. Whole-study findings and limits: The span of vaccine-associated CD4 TCRs extended across spike, with dominance at 160-218 and 743-854. Only after the peak T cell response were repertoires sampled.

This sample comprised peripheral blood, obtained on day 0 of AZD1222 vaccination. This TCR came from an adult in good health.

The chain's CDR3 is CASRDRSYGYTF. CDR3 DNA: TGTGCCAGCAGGGACAGGTCCTATGGCTACACCTTC. This chain uses TRBV2 with TRBJ1-2; 7 nucleotides align to TRBD1. The trim removed 6 bases at V and 4 bases at J, leaving 2 bases unmatched. The CDR3 runs 12 residues. Per the germline V gene, CDR1 is SNHLY and CDR2 is FYNNEI.